The text below deals with one T cell receptor (beta chain). The data were taken from a study of shared clonotypes between healthy human individuals. Naive CD8 cells lacked CD45RO and underwent positive selection for CCR7, leaving out terminally differentiated effector memory CD45RA+ cells. The protocol was immunoSEQ multiplex PCR, while the TCRdb copy is restricted to in-frame clones and leaves out a portion. The sample carries roughly 2,000,000 clones, roughly 95% recorded once. Specimen: naive CD8+ T cells sorted from blood. The origin of this receptor is a man in his late teens or twenties in good health.

The CDR3 protein is CASRRQAVEKLFF. For the CDR3, the DNA is TGTGCCAGCAGGCGACAGGCTGTTGAAAAACTGTTTTTT. The chain has TRBV21-1 and TRBJ1-4; the D segment call TRBD1 is taken from the table without a DNA check. TRBV21-1 is marked as a pseudogene. The CDR3 is 13 residues long.